This T cell receptor beta chain came from a study of technical replicates of blood from a few donors. The germline CDR1 and CDR2 sequences are SGHTA and FQGNSA. The CDR3 sequence is 17 residues long. The ends lost 5 bases at V and 1 base at J; junction bases unmatched: 9. Assay: immunoSEQ multiplex PCR; the TCRdb copy retains only in-frame clones and omits some. The sample shows about 59,000 clones, 85% to 95% of them seen only once. The specimen was PBMCs. This chain links TRBV7-2 with TRBJ2-4; 9 bases align to TRBD2. The source is a human donor in good health. Some clones in this sample may be carry-over from other donors' samples. The CDR3 protein is CASSLPSGTSAKNIQYF. In DNA form, the CDR3 reads TGTGCCAGCAGCCTGCCTAGCGGGACCTCGGCCAAAAACATTCAGTACTTC. Full variable domain (rest looked up from reference TRBV7-2 and TRBJ2-4): GAGVSQSPSNKVTEKGKDVELRCDPISGHTALYWYRQSLGQGLEFLIYFQGNSAPDKSGLPSDRFSAERTGGSVSTLTIQRTQQEDSAVYLCASSLPSGTSAKNIQYFGAGTRLSVL.